These 13 T cell receptor beta chains were sequenced from one sample in a study of blood T cell repertoires in COVID-19. Assay used: immunoSEQ multiplex PCR; TCRdb lists only in-frame clones, some missing. The repertoire holds approximately 120,000 clones, around 85% seen once, with 4.3% in the top ten. Sequenced sample: peripheral blood. The receptors originated from a human donor in a cohort sampled during active COVID-19.

The CDR3 nucleotides are TGTGCCAGCAGCCAAGTTGGGGGAGCGGGATTGATCGTT. Amino acid sequence: CASSQVGGAGLIV. This chain connects TRBV3-1 (or the pseudogene TRBV3-2) to TRBJ2-7, with TRBD2 identical over 7 bases. This CDR3 comprises 13 residues. CDR1 is LGHDT, CDR2 YNNKEL, per germline (reference sequence).

The chain has TRBV7-2 and TRBJ2-7, with 7 bases aligning to TRBD1. The germline V gene encodes CDR1 SGHTA and CDR2 FQGNSA. CDR3 length: 13 amino acids. V lost 3 bases to trimming and J lost 5 bases; unmatched junction nucleotides: 4. The CDR3 reads CASSLDRQDEQYV. The CDR3 nucleotides read TGTGCCAGCAGCTTGGACAGGCAGGACGAGCAGTACGTC.

The chain couples TRBV4-3 to TRBJ2-7, with D maybe TRBD1 (5 bases). CDR1 is LGHNA and CDR2 is YSLEER in the germline V gene. V was pared by 3 bases and J by 3 bases, with 27 bases between. This CDR3 is 19 amino acids long. CDR3 DNA sequence: TGCGCCAGCAGCCATGCTACCTTTAGGGGTAACGGGTCCGGCTACGAGCAGTACGTC. Amino acids: CASSHATFRGNGSGYEQYV.

The chain is built from TRBV5-6 and TRBJ2-7; 7 bases agree with TRBD2. Germline loops: CDR1 SGHDT, CDR2 YYEEEE. V shed 0 bases, J shed 4 bases, and the junction held 7 bases outside the gene matches. The CDR3 length is 15 residues. The CDR3 DNA reads TGTGCCAGCAGCTTGGAGGGCGGGAGAGGGTACGAGCAGTACGTC. Translation: CASSLEGGRGYEQYV.

The genes are TRBV7-9 and TRBJ2-1; D possibly corresponds to TRBD2 (5 bases). Deletions cut 2 bases from V and 7 bases from J, with 12 bases between. The germline V gene encodes CDR1 SEHNR and CDR2 FQNEAQ (reference sequence). The CDR3 runs 14 residues. CDR3 protein: CASSLPGFGNEQFF. The CDR3 DNA follows: TGTGCCAGCAGCTTACCGGGGTTTGGGAATGAGCAGTTCTTC.

V usage is TRBV7-8 and J usage is TRBJ2-1; TRBD2 matches 13 bases. The CDR3 consists of 13 residues. Trimming removed 5 bases from V and 16 bases from J; junction bases left unmatched: 8. Germline V gene data show CDR1 as SGHVS and CDR2 as FQNEAQ. CDR3 region: CASSVTSGGALFF. Written as DNA, the CDR3 is TGTGCCAGCAGCGTTACTAGCGGGGGGGCCCTTTTCTTC.

V gene TRBV11-3 combines with J gene TRBJ2-1; D gene ambiguous. Trimming pared 1 base from V and 0 bases from J, leaving 7 bases between. The germline V gene encodes CDR1 SGHNT and CDR2 YENEEA. The CDR3 consists of 15 residues. The CDR3 protein is CASSLASSSYNEQFF. The DNA for the CDR3 is TGTGCCAGCAGCTTAGCGTCGAGCTCCTACAATGAGCAGTTCTTC.

The chain combines TRBV7-9 with TRBJ2-3; D might be TRBD1 (5 bases). The V end lost 4 bases, the J end lost 3 bases, and 20 bases lay between the germline ends. This CDR3 spans 17 amino acids. Per germline, CDR1 SEHNR and CDR2 FQNEAQ (reference sequence). DNA of the CDR3: TGTGCCAGCAGCTCCCAGAGGCAGGGCGCGTGGACAGATACGCAGTATTTT. This sequence encodes CASSSQRQGAWTDTQYF.

The chain couples TRBV7-2 to TRBJ1-1, with a possible D match to TRBD1 (6 bases). The germline V gene encodes CDR1 SGHTA and CDR2 FQGNSA. CDR3 size: 12 residues. V dropped 5 bases and J dropped 9 bases, with 13 bases sitting between them. The CDR3 DNA reads as TGTGCCAGCAGCCAAAACAGGGCGCAAGCTTTCTTT. Translating it yields CASSQNRAQAFF.

The genes are TRBV6-5 and TRBJ1-2; maybe TRBD1 (6 bases). Germline loops: CDR1 MNHEY, CDR2 SVGAGI. V lost 6 bases, J lost 5 bases, and 19 bases lay in between. This CDR3 has 15 residues. CDR3 sequence: CASRPAGGPGYGYTF. CDR3 coding DNA: TGTGCCAGCAGGCCGGCGGGGGGGCCCGGGTATGGCTACACCTTC.

The chain couples TRBV11-2 to TRBJ2-5; D ambiguous. The CDR3 is 12 residues long. The germline CDR1 and CDR2 sequences are SGHAT and FQNNGV. V was pared by 0 bases and J by 4 bases, with 3 bases between. The CDR3 bases are TGTGCCAGCAGCTTAGATATAGAGACCCAGTACTTC. Its translation: CASSLDIETQYF.

In DNA, the CDR3 is TGTGCCAGCAGTGCGTCTAGTGGGGGGACAGATACGCAGTATTTT. Protein: CASSASSGGTDTQYF. The genes are TRBV6-4 and TRBJ2-3; D is perhaps TRBD2 (6 bases). The germline CDR1 and CDR2 sequences are MRHNA and SNTAGT. The V end lost 4 bases, the J end lost 3 bases, and 14 bases lay between the germline ends. The CDR3 is made up of 15 amino acids.

The chain is built from TRBV27 and TRBJ1-2; 10 bases fit TRBD1. CDR3 length: 15 residues. CDR1 is MNHEY, CDR2 SMNVEV, per germline (reference sequence). Losses at the gene ends were 2 bases for V and 7 bases for J; bases not matched to a gene: 7. The CDR3 region has the DNA TGTGCCAGCAGTTTAGGGACAGGGGATCGCTCTGGCTACACCTTC. Translating it yields CASSLGTGDRSGYTF.